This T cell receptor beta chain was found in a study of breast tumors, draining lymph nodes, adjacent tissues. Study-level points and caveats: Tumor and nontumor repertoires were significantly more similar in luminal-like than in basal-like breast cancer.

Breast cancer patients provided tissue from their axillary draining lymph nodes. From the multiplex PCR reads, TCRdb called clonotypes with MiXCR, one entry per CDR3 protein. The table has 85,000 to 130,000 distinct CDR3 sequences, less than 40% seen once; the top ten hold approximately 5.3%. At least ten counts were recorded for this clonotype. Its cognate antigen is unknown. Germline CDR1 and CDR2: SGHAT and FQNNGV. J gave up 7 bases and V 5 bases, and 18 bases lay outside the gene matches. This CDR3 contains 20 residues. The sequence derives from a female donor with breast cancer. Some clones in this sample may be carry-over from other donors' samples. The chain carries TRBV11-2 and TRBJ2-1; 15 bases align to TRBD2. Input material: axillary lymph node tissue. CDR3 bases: TGTGCCAGCAGCCCTAGGGTATCGTGGAGGACTAGCGGGGGGGTTAATGAGCAGTTCTTC. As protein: CASSPRVSWRTSGGVNEQFF.